Listed below are T cell receptor beta chains from one sample, sequenced in a study of blood T cell repertoires in COVID-19. Profiled with immunoSEQ multiplex PCR; TCRdb holds only in-frame clones, not every one. The sample has around 270,000 clones; about 91% are singletons. Material: peripheral blood. The receptors derive from a young adult with COVID-19, enrolled during active disease. Both conserved end residues are part of each CDR3. The D gene is left open where the match is weak. Size tells how often a clone was seen (once, few, many) or the class of an expanded clone, and some rows leave it out.

D gene	V gene	J gene	clone size	CDR3 DNA	CDR3 protein
-	TRBV6-2/TRBV6-3	TRBJ1-2	-	TGTGCCAGCAGTTCAACTCGACAGCGCTGGTACTATGGCTACACCTTC	CASSSTRQRWYYGYTF
TRBD2	TRBV19	TRBJ2-7	-	TGTGCCAGTAGTACGCTAGCGGGAGGAGAGCAGTACTTC	CASSTLAGGEQYF
-	TRBV5-6	TRBJ2-7	-	TGTGCCAGCAGCGTCGTCAGACTTCTTGCCGGGGTGGAGCAGTACTTC	CASSVVRLLAGVEQYF
-	TRBV7-9	TRBJ2-7	-	TGTGCCAGCAGCTTAGGGACTGCCCCCTACGAGCAGTACTTC	CASSLGTAPYEQYF
-	TRBV19	TRBJ2-5	-	TGTGCCAGTAGTACTTCCACTTCCGAAGAGACCCAGTACTTC	CASSTSTSEETQYF
-	TRBV28	TRBJ1-3	-	TGTGCCAGCAGTCCCAGTTCCGGGACTGGAAACACCATATATTTT	CASSPSSGTGNTIYF
-	TRBV12-3/TRBV12-4	TRBJ1-1	-	TGTGCCAGCAGAACCTCTACAGGGACTGAAGCTTTCTTT	CASRTSTGTEAFF
TRBD2	TRBV29-1	TRBJ2-5	-	TGCAGCACGGGGGGGCTAGCGGGAGTTCAGGAGACCCAGTACTTC	CSTGGLAGVQETQYF
TRBD1	TRBV6-5	TRBJ1-1	-	TGTGCCAGCATCAGATACGGGGACAGGGGGACTGAAGCTTTCTTT	CASIRYGDRGTEAFF
-	TRBV6-6	TRBJ2-1	once	TGTGCCACCCTAAGCGATGAGCAGTTCTTC	CATLSDEQFF
TRBD2	TRBV7-9	TRBJ2-3	-	TGTGCCAGCAGTACCCCCGGACTAGCGGGAAGAGATACGCAGTATTTT	CASSTPGLAGRDTQYF
TRBD1	TRBV19	TRBJ2-5	-	TGTGCCAGTATGTCAGGGGGAAAGACCCAGTACTTC	CASMSGGKTQYF
-	TRBV4-2	TRBJ2-1	-	TGTGCCAGCAGCCCGGGGATTACAGGGCCTTCTTGGGAGCAGTTCTTC	CASSPGITGPSWEQFF
TRBD1	TRBV7-2	TRBJ2-7	-	TGTGCCAGCAGCAGCCCGGGACAGGGCTACGAGCAGTACTTC	CASSSPGQGYEQYF
-	TRBV11-2	TRBJ2-7	-	TGTGCCAGCAGCTTAGATTCCGCGGCTACTACCTACGAGCAGTACTTC	CASSLDSAATTYEQYF
-	TRBV29-1	TRBJ1-4	-	TGCAGCGTTGGAAAGATGGAACCCGGGGGAACTAATGAAAAACTGTTTTTT	CSVGKMEPGGTNEKLFF
TRBD2	TRBV5-4	TRBJ2-7	once	TGTGCCAGCAGCCCCGCCGGACTAGCGGGGGCACACCATTCTTATTACGAGCAGTACTTC	CASSPAGLAGAHHSYYEQYF
-	TRBV20-1	TRBJ2-3	-	TGCAGTGCTATGGTAGCAGATACGCAGTATTTT	CSAMVADTQYF
TRBD1	TRBV19	TRBJ2-1	-	TGTGCCAGTAGTATCAGGGGCCAGGGGGCGTTGGGCAATGAGCAGTTCTTC	CASSIRGQGALGNEQFF
TRBD2	TRBV9	TRBJ2-7	-	TGTGCCAGCAGCGTAGGTGGACTAGCCCCTTTCGAGCAGTACTTC	CASSVGGLAPFEQYF
-	TRBV29-1	TRBJ2-7	-	TGCAGCGTTTCCACGGGGGAATACGAGCAGTACTTC	CSVSTGEYEQYF
TRBD1	TRBV6-1	TRBJ2-7	once	TGTGCCAGCAGTGAAGTGGGGACAGGGGGTCCTCACTCCTTCGGGCAGTACTTC	CASSEVGTGGPHSFGQYF
-	TRBV7-9	TRBJ1-6	-	TGTGCCAGCAGCGCCGGGAGCTCCTATAATTCACCCCTCCACTTT	CASSAGSSYNSPLHF
-	TRBV2	TRBJ1-6	-	TGTGCCAGCACTGGGGGGTTAGTTTCCCCCCTCCACTTT	CASTGGLVSPLHF
TRBD2	TRBV4-3	TRBJ2-3	-	TGCGCCAGCAGCCAATACGACGAGGGACTAGCTACAGATACGCAGTATTTT	CASSQYDEGLATDTQYF
-	TRBV5-4	TRBJ1-1	-	TGTGCCAGCAGCTTGTTGGGGTGGGGGGTGAACACTGAAGCTTTCTTT	CASSLLGWGVNTEAFF
-	TRBV3-1/TRBV3-2	TRBJ1-1	few	TGTGCCAGCAGCCAAAGCGGTGGGGGCGGCACTGAAGCTTTCTTT	CASSQSGGGGTEAFF
TRBD2	TRBV15	TRBJ2-1	-	TGTGCCACCAGCAGAGATCTAGCGGGAGACGAGCAGTTCTTC	CATSRDLAGDEQFF
-	TRBV24-1	TRBJ1-6	-	TGTGCCACCAGTGATTCTACGGACTATTCACCCCTCCACTTT	CATSDSTDYSPLHF
TRBD2	TRBV29-1	TRBJ2-7	-	TGCAGCGTTGGCCCAAGACTAGCGGGAGAGGTCGAGCAGTACTTC	CSVGPRLAGEVEQYF
-	TRBV5-1	TRBJ2-1	-	TGCGCCAGCAGCCCCTCTAGCTTAGAGTCTGAGCAGTTCTTC	CASSPSSLESEQFF
-	TRBV21-1	TRBJ1-4	once	TGTGCCAGCAGCGCCCACAGGGGATATGAAAAACTGTTTTTT	CASSAHRGYEKLFF
-	TRBV6-5	TRBJ1-1	few	TGTGCCAGCAGTTACCAGGGCGGGGGCACTGAAGCTTTCTTT	CASSYQGGGTEAFF
TRBD2	TRBV19	TRBJ2-1	-	TGTGCCAGTAGTATAGATATAGCGGGAGGGGATGAGCAGTTCTTC	CASSIDIAGGDEQFF
-	TRBV9	TRBJ1-5	-	TGTGCCAGCAGCGTAGGGGGAGGACCCAATCAGCCCCAGCATTTT	CASSVGGGPNQPQHF
TRBD1	TRBV2	TRBJ1-1	-	TGTGCCAGCAGTGAGGTCCAGGGGGCTGAAGCTTTCTTT	CASSEVQGAEAFF
TRBD2	TRBV3-1/TRBV3-2	TRBJ2-3	-	TGTGCCAGCAGCCAGGCCGCAGGACTAGCAGTTGAGGATACGCAGTATTTT	CASSQAAGLAVEDTQYF
TRBD2	TRBV28	TRBJ2-7	-	TGTGCCAGCAGCCTCCCCGGACTAGCGGAACTATCCTACGAGCAGTACTTC	CASSLPGLAELSYEQYF
TRBD1	TRBV25-1	TRBJ1-2	-	TGTGCCAGCAGTGAGGGACAGGGTTATGGCTACACCTTC	CASSEGQGYGYTF
-	TRBV24-1	TRBJ2-6	-	TGTGCCACCCAGGGGCCCGGATCTGGGGCCAACGTCCTGACTTTC	CATQGPGSGANVLTF
-	TRBV5-1	TRBJ2-3	-	TGCGCCAGCAGCTGGGGTGATGGAGGGGTGATTCCAGATACGCAGTATTTT	CASSWGDGGVIPDTQYF
-	TRBV27	TRBJ2-1	-	TGTGCCAGCAGTTGGAGAGGTGACAATGAGCAGTTCTTC	CASSWRGDNEQFF
TRBD2	TRBV5-1	TRBJ2-7	-	TGCGCCAGCAGCTTGGCCGTGGCTAGCGGGGAGAGCAAGCAGTACTTC	CASSLAVASGESKQYF
-	TRBV11-2	TRBJ2-5	-	TGTGCCAGCAGCTTATCCCCCGCCTTCCTTCGAGAAGAGACCCAGTACTTC	CASSLSPAFLREETQYF
-	TRBV27	TRBJ1-1	-	TGTGCCAGCAGTACAAGGGAGTCCCTTAACACTGAAGCTTTCTTT	CASSTRESLNTEAFF
TRBD1	TRBV7-8	TRBJ1-2	-	TGTGCCAGCAGCTTGGGACCAGGGGGCGCGGGCTATGGCTACACCTTC	CASSLGPGGAGYGYTF
TRBD2	TRBV7-2	TRBJ2-7	-	TGTGCCAGCAGCTTAGTTCCCCCCCCCGGGGGGTACGAGCAGTACTTC	CASSLVPPPGGYEQYF
-	TRBV5-5	TRBJ1-3	-	TGTGCCAGCAGCTGGGATTCAGGGTTAGGAAACACCATATATTTT	CASSWDSGLGNTIYF
-	TRBV18	TRBJ2-7	-	TGTGCCAGCTCACCATCAGCACCTCCGGGCGAGCAGTACTTC	CASSPSAPPGEQYF
TRBD2	TRBV10-3	TRBJ2-3	-	TGTGCCATCAGTGGGGGGACTAGCGGGGACACAGATACGCAGTATTTT	CAISGGTSGDTDTQYF
-	TRBV11-2	TRBJ2-1	once	TGTGCCAGCAGCTTAGGATACGGGAACGATAACAATGAGCAGTTCTTC	CASSLGYGNDNNEQFF
-	TRBV19	TRBJ1-3	-	TGTGCCAGTAGTCTTGGACAGTTCTCTGGAAACACCATATATTTT	CASSLGQFSGNTIYF
-	TRBV15	TRBJ2-2	-	TGTGCCACCAGCAGAGGAGGGAGAGGTGACACCGGGGAGCTGTTTTTT	CATSRGGRGDTGELFF
-	TRBV5-1	TRBJ2-3	-	TGCGCCAGTCGCCGAGATACAGCAGATACGCAGTATTTT	CASRRDTADTQYF
-	TRBV9	TRBJ2-1	-	TGTGCCAGCAGCGTACAGGGAAGCTCCTACAATGAGCAGTTCTTC	CASSVQGSSYNEQFF
-	TRBV5-6	TRBJ1-1	-	TGTGCCAGCAGGGGAGGACGGGCAAGGGCAGAAGCCATGAACACTGAAGCTTTCTTT	CASRGGRARAEAMNTEAFF
TRBD2	TRBV9	TRBJ2-7	-	TGTGCCACCCCTAGCGGGGAAACCTACGAGCAGTACTTC	CATPSGETYEQYF